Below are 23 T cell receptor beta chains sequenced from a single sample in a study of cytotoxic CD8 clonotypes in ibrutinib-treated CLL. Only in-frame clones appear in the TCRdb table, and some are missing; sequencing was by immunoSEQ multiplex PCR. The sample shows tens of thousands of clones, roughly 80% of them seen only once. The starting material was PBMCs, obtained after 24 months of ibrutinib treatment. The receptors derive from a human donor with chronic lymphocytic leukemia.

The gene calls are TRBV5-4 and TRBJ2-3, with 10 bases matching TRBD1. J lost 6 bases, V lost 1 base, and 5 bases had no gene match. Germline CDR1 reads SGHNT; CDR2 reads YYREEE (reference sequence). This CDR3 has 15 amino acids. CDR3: CASSLPGQGSDTQYF. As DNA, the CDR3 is TGTGCCAGCAGCTTGCCGGGACAGGGGTCCGATACGCAGTATTTT.

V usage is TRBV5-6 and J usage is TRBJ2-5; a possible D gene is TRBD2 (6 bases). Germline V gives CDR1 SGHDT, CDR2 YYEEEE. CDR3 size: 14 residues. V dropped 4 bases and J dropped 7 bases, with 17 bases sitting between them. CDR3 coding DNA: TGTGCCAGCAGCCACCGGGACTCCACGGGGACCCAGTACTTC. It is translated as CASSHRDSTGTQYF. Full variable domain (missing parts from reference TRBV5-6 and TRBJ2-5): DAGVTQSPTHLIKTRGQQVTLRCSPKSGHDTVSWYQQALGQGPQFIFQYYEEEERQRGNFPDRFSGHQFPNYSSELNVNALLLGDSALYLCASSHRDSTGTQYFGPGTRLLVL.

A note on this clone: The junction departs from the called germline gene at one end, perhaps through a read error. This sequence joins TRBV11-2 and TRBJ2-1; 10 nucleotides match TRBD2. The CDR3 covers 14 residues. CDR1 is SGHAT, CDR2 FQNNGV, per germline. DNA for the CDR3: TGTGCCAGCAGCTTAGTCCTAGCGGGAGCTGAGGAGTTCTTC. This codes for CASSLVLAGAEEFF.

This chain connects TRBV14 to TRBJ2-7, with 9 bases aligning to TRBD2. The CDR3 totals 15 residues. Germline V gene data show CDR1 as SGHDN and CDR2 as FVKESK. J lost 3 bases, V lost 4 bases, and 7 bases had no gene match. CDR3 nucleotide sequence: TGTGCCAGCAGCCCCATAGCGGGAGTGAACTACGAGCAGTACTTC. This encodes CASSPIAGVNYEQYF.

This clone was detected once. Written as DNA, the CDR3 is TGCGCCAGCAGTCGACTAGCGGGAGGGCTTCTCACAGATACGCAGTATTTT. Protein: CASSRLAGGLLTDTQYF. The chain carries TRBV4-1 and TRBJ2-3; TRBD2 matches at 14 bases. Trimming took 6 bases from V and 2 from J; bases not matched to a gene: 7. The CDR3 sequence is 17 residues long. The V gene's germline CDR1 is MGHRA and CDR2 YSYEKL.

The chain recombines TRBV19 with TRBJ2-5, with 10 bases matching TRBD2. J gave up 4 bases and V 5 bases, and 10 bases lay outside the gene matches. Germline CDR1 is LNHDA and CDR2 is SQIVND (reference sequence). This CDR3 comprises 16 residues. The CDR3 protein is CASSPGAGGSRETQYF. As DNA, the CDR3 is TGTGCCAGTAGTCCGGGAGCGGGAGGGTCGAGAGAGACCCAGTACTTC.

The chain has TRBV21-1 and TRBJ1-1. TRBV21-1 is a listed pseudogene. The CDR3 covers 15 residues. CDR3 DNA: TGTGCCAGCGGATTAATTGCGAGGAAGGACACTGAAGCTTTCTTT. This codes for CASGLIARKDTEAFF.

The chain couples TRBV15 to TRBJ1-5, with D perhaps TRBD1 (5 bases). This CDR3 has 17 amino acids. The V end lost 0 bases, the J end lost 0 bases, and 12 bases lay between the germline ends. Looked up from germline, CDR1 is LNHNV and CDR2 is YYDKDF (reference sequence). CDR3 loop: CATSRDPGGNSNQPQHF. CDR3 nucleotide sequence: TGTGCCACCAGCAGAGATCCGGGGGGTAATAGCAATCAGCCCCAGCATTTT.

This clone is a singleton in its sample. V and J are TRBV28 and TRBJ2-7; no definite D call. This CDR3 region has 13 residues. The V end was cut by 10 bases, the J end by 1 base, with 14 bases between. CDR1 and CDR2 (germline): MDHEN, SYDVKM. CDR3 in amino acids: CATVQQGSYEQYF. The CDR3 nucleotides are TGTGCCACCGTCCAGCAAGGGTCCTACGAGCAGTACTTC. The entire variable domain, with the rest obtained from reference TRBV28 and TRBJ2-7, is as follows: DVKVTQSSRYLVKRTGEKVFLECVQDMDHENMFWYRQDPGLGLRLIYFSYDVKMKEKGDIPEGYSVSREKKERFSLILESASTNQTSMYLCATVQQGSYEQYFGPGTRLTVT.

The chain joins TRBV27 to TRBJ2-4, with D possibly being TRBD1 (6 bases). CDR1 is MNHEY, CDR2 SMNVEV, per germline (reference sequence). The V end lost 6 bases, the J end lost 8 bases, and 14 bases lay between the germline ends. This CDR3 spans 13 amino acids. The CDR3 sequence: CASRNRAGDIQYF. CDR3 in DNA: TGTGCCAGCAGAAACAGGGCTGGGGACATTCAGTACTTC.

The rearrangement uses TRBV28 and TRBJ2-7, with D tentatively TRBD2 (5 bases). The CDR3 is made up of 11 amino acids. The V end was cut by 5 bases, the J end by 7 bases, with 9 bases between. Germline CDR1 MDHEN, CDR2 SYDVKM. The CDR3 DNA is TGTGCCAGCAGTACGTGGGAGGAGCAGTACTTC. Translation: CASSTWEEQYF. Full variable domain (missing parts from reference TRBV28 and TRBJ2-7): DVKVTQSSRYLVKRTGEKVFLECVQDMDHENMFWYRQDPGLGLRLIYFSYDVKMKEKGDIPEGYSVSREKKERFSLILESASTNQTSMYLCASSTWEEQYFGPGTRLTVT.

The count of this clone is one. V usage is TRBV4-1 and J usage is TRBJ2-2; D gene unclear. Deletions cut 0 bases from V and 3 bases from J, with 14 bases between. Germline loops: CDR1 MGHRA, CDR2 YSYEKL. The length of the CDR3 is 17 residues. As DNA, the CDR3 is TGCGCCAGCAGCCAAGATAAAATCGAGCTTGACACCGGGGAGCTGTTTTTT. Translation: CASSQDKIELDTGELFF.

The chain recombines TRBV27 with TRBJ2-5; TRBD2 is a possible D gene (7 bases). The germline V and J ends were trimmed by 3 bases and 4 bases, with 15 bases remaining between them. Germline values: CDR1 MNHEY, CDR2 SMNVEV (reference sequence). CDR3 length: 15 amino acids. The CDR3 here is CASSFLSRGGETQYF. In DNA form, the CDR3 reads TGTGCCAGCAGTTTCCTTTCGAGGGGGGGAGAGACCCAGTACTTC.

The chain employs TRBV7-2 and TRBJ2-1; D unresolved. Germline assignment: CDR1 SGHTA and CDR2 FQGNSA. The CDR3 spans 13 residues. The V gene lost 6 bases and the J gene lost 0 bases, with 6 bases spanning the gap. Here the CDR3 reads CASSLSSYNEQFF. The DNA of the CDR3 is TGTGCCAGCAGTCTTAGCTCCTACAATGAGCAGTTCTTC.

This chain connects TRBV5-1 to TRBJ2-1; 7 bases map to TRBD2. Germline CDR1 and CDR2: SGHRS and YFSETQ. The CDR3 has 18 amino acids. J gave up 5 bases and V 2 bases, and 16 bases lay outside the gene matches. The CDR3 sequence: CASSFTGTYGEGNNEQFF. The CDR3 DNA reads TGCGCCAGCAGCTTTACCGGGACGTACGGGGAGGGGAACAATGAGCAGTTCTTC. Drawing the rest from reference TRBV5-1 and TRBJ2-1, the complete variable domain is KAGVTQTPRYLIKTRGQQVTLSCSPISGHRSVSWYQQTPGQGLQFLFEYFSETQRNKGNFPGRFSGRQFSNSRSEMNVSTLELGDSALYLCASSFTGTYGEGNNEQFFGPGTRLTVL.

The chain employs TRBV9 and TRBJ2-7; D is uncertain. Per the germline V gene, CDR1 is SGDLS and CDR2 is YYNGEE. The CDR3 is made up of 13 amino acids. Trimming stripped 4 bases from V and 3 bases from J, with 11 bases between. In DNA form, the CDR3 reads TGTGCCAGCAGCCATAGTGAGAGCTACGAGCAGTACTTC. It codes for CASSHSESYEQYF.

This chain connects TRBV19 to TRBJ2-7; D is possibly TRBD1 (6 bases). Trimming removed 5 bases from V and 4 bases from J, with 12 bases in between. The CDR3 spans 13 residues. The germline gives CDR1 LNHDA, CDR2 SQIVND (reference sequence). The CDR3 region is CASSLPDRYEQYF. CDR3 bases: TGTGCCAGTAGTCTCCCGGACAGATACGAGCAGTACTTC.

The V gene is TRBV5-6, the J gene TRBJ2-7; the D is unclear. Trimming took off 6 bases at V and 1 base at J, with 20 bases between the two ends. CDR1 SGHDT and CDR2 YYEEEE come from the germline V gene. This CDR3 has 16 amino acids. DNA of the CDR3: TGTGCCAGCACCGGGTCAATGGGGTTCAGGTCCTACGAGCAGTACTTC. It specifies CASTGSMGFRSYEQYF. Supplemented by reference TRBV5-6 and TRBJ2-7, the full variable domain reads DAGVTQSPTHLIKTRGQQVTLRCSPKSGHDTVSWYQQALGQGPQFIFQYYEEEERQRGNFPDRFSGHQFPNYSSELNVNALLLGDSALYLCASTGSMGFRSYEQYFGPGTRLTVT.

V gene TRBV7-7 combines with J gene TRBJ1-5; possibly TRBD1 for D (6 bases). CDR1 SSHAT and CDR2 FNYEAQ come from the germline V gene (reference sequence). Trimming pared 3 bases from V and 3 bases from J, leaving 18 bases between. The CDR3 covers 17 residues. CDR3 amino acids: CASSFGGALQYNQPQHF. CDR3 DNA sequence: TGTGCCAGCAGCTTCGGGGGCGCTTTACAGTACAATCAGCCCCAGCATTTT.

CDR3 nucleotides: TGTGCCTGGAGTGTCCCCGGGACAGGCAATCAGCCCCAGCATTTT. The encoded protein is CAWSVPGTGNQPQHF. The chain couples TRBV30 to TRBJ1-5; TRBD1 agrees at 7 bases. The CDR3 has 15 amino acids. Trimming removed 0 bases from V and 2 bases from J; junction bases left unmatched: 4. Looked up from germline, CDR1 is GTSNPN and CDR2 is SVGIG (reference sequence).

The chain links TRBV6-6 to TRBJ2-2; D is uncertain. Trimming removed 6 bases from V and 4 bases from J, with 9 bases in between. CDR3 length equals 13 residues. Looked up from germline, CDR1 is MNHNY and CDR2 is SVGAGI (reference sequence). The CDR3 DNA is TGTGCCAGCAGCCCCCGCGGCACCGGGGAGCTGTTTTTT. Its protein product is CASSPRGTGELFF.

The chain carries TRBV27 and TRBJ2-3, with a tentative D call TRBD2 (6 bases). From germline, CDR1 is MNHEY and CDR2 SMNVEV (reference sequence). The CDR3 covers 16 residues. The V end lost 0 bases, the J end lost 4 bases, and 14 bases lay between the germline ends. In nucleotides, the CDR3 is TGTGCCAGCAGTTTATCTCCGACGGAGGGGTCAGATACGCAGTATTTT. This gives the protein CASSLSPTEGSDTQYF.

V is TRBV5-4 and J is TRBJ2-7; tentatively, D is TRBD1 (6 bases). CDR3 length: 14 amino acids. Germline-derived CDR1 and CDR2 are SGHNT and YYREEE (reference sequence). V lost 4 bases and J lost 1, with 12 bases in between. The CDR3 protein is CASSRSGESYEQYF. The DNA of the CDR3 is TGTGCCAGCAGCCGGTCAGGGGAATCCTACGAGCAGTACTTC.